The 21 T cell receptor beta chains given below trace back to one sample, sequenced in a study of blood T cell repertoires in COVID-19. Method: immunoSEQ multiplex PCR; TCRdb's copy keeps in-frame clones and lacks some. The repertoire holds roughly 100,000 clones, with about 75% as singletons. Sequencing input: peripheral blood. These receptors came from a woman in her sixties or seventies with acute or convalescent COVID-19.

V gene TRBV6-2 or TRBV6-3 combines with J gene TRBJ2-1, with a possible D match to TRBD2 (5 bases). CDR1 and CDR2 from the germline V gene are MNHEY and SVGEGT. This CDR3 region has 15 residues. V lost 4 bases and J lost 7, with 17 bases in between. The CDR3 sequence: CASSWRNRGGNEQFF. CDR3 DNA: TGTGCCAGCAGTTGGAGGAATCGGGGTGGGAATGAGCAGTTCTTC.

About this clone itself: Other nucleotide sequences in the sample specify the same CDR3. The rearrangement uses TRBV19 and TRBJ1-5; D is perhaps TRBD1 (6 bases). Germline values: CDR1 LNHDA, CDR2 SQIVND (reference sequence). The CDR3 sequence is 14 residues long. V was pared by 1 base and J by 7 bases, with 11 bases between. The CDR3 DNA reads TGTGCCAGTAGTATAGCAGGGGCCGGCCAGCCCCAGCATTTT. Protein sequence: CASSIAGAGQPQHF.

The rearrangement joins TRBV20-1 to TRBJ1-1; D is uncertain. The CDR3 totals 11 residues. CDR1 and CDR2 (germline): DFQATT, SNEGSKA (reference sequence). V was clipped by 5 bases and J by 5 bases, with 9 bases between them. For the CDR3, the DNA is TGCAGTGCTCCGGTTTCTACTGAAGCTTTCTTT. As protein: CSAPVSTEAFF.

The CDR3 protein is CASSRDRGTYEQYF. The CDR3 coding sequence is TGCGCCAGCAGTCGGGACAGGGGGACCTACGAGCAGTACTTC. The rearrangement joins TRBV23-1 to TRBJ2-7; the match to TRBD1 covers 11 bases. TRBV23-1 falls under the ORF class, with uncertain function. The junction had 1 base not matched to a gene; V was cut back by 4 bases and J by 2 bases. The CDR3 is made up of 14 amino acids.

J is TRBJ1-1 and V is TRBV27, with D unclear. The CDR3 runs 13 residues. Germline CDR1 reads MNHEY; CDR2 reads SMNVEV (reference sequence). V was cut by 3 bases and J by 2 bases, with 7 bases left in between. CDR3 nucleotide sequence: TGTGCCAGCAGTTTGGCAGGCAACACTGAAGCTTTCTTT. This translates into CASSLAGNTEAFF.

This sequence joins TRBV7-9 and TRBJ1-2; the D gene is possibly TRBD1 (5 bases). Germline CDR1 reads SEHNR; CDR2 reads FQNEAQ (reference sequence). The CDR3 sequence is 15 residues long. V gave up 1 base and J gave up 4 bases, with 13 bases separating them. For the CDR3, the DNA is TGTGCCAGCAGCTTAGGTCAGGGCAACCTCTATGGCTACACCTTC. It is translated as CASSLGQGNLYGYTF.

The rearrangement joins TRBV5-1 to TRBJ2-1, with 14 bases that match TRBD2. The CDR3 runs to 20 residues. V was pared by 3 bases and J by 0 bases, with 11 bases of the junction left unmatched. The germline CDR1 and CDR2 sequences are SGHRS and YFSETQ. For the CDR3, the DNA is TGCGCCAGCAGCTGGCCCGGGACTAGCGGGGGTCCTCTCTCCTACAATGAGCAGTTCTTC. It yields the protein CASSWPGTSGGPLSYNEQFF. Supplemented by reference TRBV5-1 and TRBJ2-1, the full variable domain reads KAGVTQTPRYLIKTRGQQVTLSCSPISGHRSVSWYQQTPGQGLQFLFEYFSETQRNKGNFPGRFSGRQFSNSRSEMNVSTLELGDSALYLCASSWPGTSGGPLSYNEQFFGPGTRLTVL.

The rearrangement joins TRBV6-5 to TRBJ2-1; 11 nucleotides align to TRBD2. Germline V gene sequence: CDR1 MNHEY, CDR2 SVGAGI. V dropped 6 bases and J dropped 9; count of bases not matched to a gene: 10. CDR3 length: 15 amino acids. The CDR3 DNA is TGTGCCAGCAGCCGCGGACGGACTAGCGGGTTTGAGCAGTTCTTC. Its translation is CASSRGRTSGFEQFF.

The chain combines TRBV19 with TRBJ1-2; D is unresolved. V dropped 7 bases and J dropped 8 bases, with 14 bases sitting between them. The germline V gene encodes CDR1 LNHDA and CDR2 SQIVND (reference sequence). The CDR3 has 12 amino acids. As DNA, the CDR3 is TGTGCCAGTACAATCGGCAGAGGGGGCTACACCTTC. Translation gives CASTIGRGGYTF.

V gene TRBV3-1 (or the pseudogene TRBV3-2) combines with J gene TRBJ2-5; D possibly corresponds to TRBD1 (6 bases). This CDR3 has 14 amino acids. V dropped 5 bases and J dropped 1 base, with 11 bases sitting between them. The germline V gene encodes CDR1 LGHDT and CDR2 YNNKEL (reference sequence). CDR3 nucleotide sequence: TGTGCCAGCAGCAGAATGGGGGCCCAAGAGACCCAGTACTTC. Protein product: CASSRMGAQETQYF.

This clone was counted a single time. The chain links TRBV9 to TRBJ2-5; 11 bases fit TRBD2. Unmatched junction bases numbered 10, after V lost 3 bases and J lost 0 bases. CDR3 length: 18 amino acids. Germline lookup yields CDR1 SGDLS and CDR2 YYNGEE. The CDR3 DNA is TGTGCCAGCAGCGCGTTGGGGGGACTAGCGGAGTACCAAGAGACCCAGTACTTC. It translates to CASSALGGLAEYQETQYF. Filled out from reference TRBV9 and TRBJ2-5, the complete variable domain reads DSGVTQTPKHLITATGQRVTLRCSPRSGDLSVYWYQQSLDQGLQFLIQYYNGEERAKGNILERFSAQQFPDLHSELNLSSLELGDSALYFCASSALGGLAEYQETQYFGPGTRLLVL.

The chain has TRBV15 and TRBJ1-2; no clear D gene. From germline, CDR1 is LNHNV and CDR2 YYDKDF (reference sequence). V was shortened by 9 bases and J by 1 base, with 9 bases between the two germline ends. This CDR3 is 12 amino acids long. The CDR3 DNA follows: TGTGCCACGAACGGAGGTAACTATGGCTACACCTTC. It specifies CATNGGNYGYTF.

CDR3 coding DNA: TGTGCCAGCAGGGGGAGGGGGGGCACTGAAGCTTTCTTT. Translated, it gives CASRGRGGTEAFF. The rearrangement uses TRBV6-5 and TRBJ1-1, with D maybe TRBD1 (6 bases). V was shortened by 6 bases and J by 4 bases, with 12 bases between the two germline ends. Germline V gene lookup returns CDR1 MNHEY and CDR2 SVGAGI. CDR3 length equals 13 residues.

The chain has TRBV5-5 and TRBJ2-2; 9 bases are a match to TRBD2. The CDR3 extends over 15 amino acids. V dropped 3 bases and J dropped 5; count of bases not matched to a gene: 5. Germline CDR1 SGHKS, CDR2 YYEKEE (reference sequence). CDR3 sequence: CASSSGLASTGELFF. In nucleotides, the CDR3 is TGTGCCAGCAGCTCAGGACTAGCGAGTACCGGGGAGCTGTTTTTT.

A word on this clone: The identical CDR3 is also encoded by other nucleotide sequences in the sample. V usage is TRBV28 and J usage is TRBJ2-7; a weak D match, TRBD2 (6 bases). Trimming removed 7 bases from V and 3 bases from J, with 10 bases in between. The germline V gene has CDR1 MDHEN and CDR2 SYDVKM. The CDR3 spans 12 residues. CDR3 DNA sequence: TGTGCCAGCAAGACGGGGGTCTACGAGCAGTACTTC. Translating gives CASKTGVYEQYF.

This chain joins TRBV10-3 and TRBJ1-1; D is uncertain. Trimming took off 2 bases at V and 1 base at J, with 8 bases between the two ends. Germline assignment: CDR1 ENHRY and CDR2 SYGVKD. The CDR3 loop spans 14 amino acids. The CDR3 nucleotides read TGTGCCATCAGTGAGCGTGGAGGGAACACTGAAGCTTTCTTT. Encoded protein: CAISERGGNTEAFF.

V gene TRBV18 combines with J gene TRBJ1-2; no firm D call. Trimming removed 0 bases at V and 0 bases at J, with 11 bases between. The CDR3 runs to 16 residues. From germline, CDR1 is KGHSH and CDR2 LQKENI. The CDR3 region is CASSPPSRDTNYGYTF. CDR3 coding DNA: TGTGCCAGCTCACCACCGAGCCGGGATACTAACTATGGCTACACCTTC.

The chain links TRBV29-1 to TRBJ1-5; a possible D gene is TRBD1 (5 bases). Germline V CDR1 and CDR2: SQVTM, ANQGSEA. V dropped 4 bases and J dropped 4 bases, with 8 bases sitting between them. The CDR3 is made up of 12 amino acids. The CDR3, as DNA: TGCAGCGTTGGTAGGGGAAATCAGCCCCAGCATTTT. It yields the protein CSVGRGNQPQHF.

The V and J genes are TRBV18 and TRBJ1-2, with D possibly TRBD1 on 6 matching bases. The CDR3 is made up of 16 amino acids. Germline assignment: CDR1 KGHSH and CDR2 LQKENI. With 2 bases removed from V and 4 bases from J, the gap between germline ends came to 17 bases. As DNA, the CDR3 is TGTGCCAGCTCACCAGGCGAACAGGGTATCTCCTATGGCTACACCTTC. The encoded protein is CASSPGEQGISYGYTF.

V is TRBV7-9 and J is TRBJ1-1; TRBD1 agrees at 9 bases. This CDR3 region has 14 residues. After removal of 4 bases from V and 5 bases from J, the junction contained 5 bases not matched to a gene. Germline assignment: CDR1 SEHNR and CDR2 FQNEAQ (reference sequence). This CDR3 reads CASSSRTGETEAFF. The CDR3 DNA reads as TGTGCCAGCAGCTCGAGGACAGGGGAGACTGAAGCTTTCTTT.

This CDR3 reads CASSFRENTEAFF. CDR3 nucleotide sequence: TGTGCCAGCAGCTTCAGGGAGAACACTGAAGCTTTCTTT. This rearrangement joins TRBV11-3 to TRBJ1-1; D perhaps matches TRBD1 (5 bases). The CDR3 length is 13 residues. The ends were cut back, 3 bases at V and 1 base at J, with 6 bases in the middle. Germline V gene sequence: CDR1 SGHNT, CDR2 YENEEA.